The 32 T cell receptor beta chains in this list originate from one sample, sequenced in a study of read filtering for tumor transcriptome and immune sequencing. The library was built from 400 to 500 ng RNA with molecular barcoded adaptors for alpha/delta and beta/gamma chains. TCRdb independently ran MiXCR on the reads; one entry per CDR3 protein. The profile shows 35,000 to 55,000 distinct CDR3 sequences, about an eighth of them singletons. Material for sequencing was a population of CD138-negative cells sorted from bone marrow. The receptors were sampled from a donor at least 40 years old with multiple myeloma.

This clonotype was counted many times. The V call is TRBV10-3, the J call TRBJ2-1, with 8 bases matching TRBD2. This CDR3 is built from 16 residues. Germline V CDR1 and CDR2: ENHRY, SYGVKD. V lost 4 bases and J lost 1; bases outside the gene matches: 6. CDR3 sequence (DNA): TGTGCCATCAGTGGAAGAGCGGGAGATTCCTACAATGAGCAGTTCTTC. Its protein product is CAISGRAGDSYNEQFF.

This clonotype was detected only a few times. The chain has TRBV2 and TRBJ2-1, with a possible D match to TRBD1 (5 bases). This CDR3 spans 13 amino acids. Trimming removed 5 bases from V and 3 bases from J, with 8 bases in between. CDR1 and CDR2 (germline): SNHLY, FYNNEI. CDR3 sequence reads: CASSLQDYNEQFF. CDR3 coding DNA: TGTGCCAGCAGTTTACAGGACTACAATGAGCAGTTCTTC.

This clonotype showed up many times. This chain joins TRBV7-8 and TRBJ2-1; D gene uncertain. Between the trimmed V and J ends, which lost 3 bases and 7 bases, there was a span of 19 bases. This CDR3 is built from 16 residues. Per the germline V gene, CDR1 is SGHVS and CDR2 is FQNEAQ. The CDR3 bases are TGTGCCAGCAGCTTCCGAACGCCGAGAGCTGTTAATGAGCAGTTCTTC. It encodes CASSFRTPRAVNEQFF.

This clonotype has at least ten counts. The genes are TRBV7-2 and TRBJ2-7; TRBD1 matches at 10 bases. With V trimmed by 2 bases and J by 1 base, 8 bases remained unmatched. Germline values: CDR1 SGHTA, CDR2 FQGNSA. The CDR3 loop spans 17 amino acids. CDR3 in DNA: TGTGCCAGCAGCTTACCCGGGACAGGGGATTTGTCCTACGAGCAGTACTTC. It yields the protein CASSLPGTGDLSYEQYF.

This clonotype was counted many times. The rearrangement links TRBV30 to TRBJ2-7; 8 nucleotides line up with TRBD2. V was clipped by 2 bases and J by 7 bases; unmatched bases: 13. This CDR3 is built from 15 residues. Germline CDR1 is GTSNPN and CDR2 is SVGIG (reference sequence). CDR3 sequence: CAWSPSWREVGEQYF. The DNA of the CDR3 is TGTGCCTGGAGTCCCTCCTGGCGGGAGGTGGGGGAGCAGTACTTC.

This clonotype was counted many times. The chain is built from TRBV28 and TRBJ1-5; TRBD1 is a possible D gene (6 bases). The V end was cut by 3 bases, the J end by 4 bases, with 16 bases between. This CDR3 region has 16 residues. Germline V gene lookup returns CDR1 MDHEN and CDR2 SYDVKM. CDR3 coding DNA: TGTGCCAGCAGTTTCCTAGGGGGAGGAGGAAATCAGCCCCAGCATTTT. Protein sequence: CASSFLGGGGNQPQHF. The variable domain in full, completed from reference TRBV28 and TRBJ1-5, reads DVKVTQSSRYLVKRTGEKVFLECVQDMDHENMFWYRQDPGLGLRLIYFSYDVKMKEKGDIPEGYSVSREKKERFSLILESASTNQTSMYLCASSFLGGGGNQPQHFGDGTRLSIL.

As regards this clonotype: A read error is possible here, since a much larger clone lies one base away. The gene calls are TRBV13 and TRBJ2-7; no definite D call. The CDR3 is made up of 11 amino acids. CDR1 is PRHDT and CDR2 is FYEKMQ in the germline V gene (reference sequence). V was shortened by 1 base and J by 5 bases, with 3 bases between the two germline ends. For the CDR3, the DNA is TGTGCCAGCAGCTTAGAGAACGAGCAGTACTTC. Translation: CASSLENEQYF.

This clonotype was detected ten times or more. The V call is TRBV4-1, the J call TRBJ2-5; D is possibly TRBD2 (6 bases). Germline V gene data show CDR1 as MGHRA and CDR2 as YSYEKL. Trimming left V 1 base short and J 3 bases short, with 9 bases between. The CDR3 is 14 residues long. The CDR3 protein is CASSQGEAEETQYF. The CDR3 nucleotides read TGCGCCAGCAGCCAAGGGGAGGCAGAAGAGACCCAGTACTTC.

Ten or more counts support this clonotype. The rearrangement links TRBV18 to TRBJ2-7; either TRBD1 or TRBD2 may fit D (5 bases each). Trimming shortened V by 0 bases and J by 5 bases, and 8 bases separated the two germline ends. The CDR3 is 13 residues long. Germline CDR1 reads KGHSH; CDR2 reads LQKENI. The CDR3 nucleotides are TGTGCCAGCTCACCACCGAGGGGCGACGAGCAGTACTTC. Amino acid sequence: CASSPPRGDEQYF. The full variable domain, completed using reference TRBV18 and TRBJ2-7, is NAGVMQNPRHLVRRRGQEARLRCSPMKGHSHVYWYRQLPEEGLKFMVYLQKENIIDESGMPKERFSAEFPKEGPSILRIQQVVRGDSAAYFCASSPPRGDEQYFGPGTRLTVT.

This clonotype was counted only a few times. A much larger clone sits a single nucleotide away, making a read error possible. The chain recombines TRBV11-3 with TRBJ2-2; 14 bases map to TRBD2. V lost 6 bases to trimming and J lost 6 bases; unmatched junction nucleotides: 9. The CDR3 covers 17 residues. Germline-derived CDR1 and CDR2 are SGHNT and YENEEA. The CDR3 protein is CASSYRLGLAGAGELFF. CDR3 nucleotides: TGTGCCAGCAGTTATAGGTTGGGACTAGCGGGAGCCGGGGAGCTGTTTTTT. Together with reference TRBV11-3 and TRBJ2-2, the CDR3 gives the full variable domain: EAGVVQSPRYKIIEKKQPVAFWCNPISGHNTLYWYLQNLGQGPELLIRYENEEAVDDSQLPKDRFSAERLKGVDSTLKIQPAELGDSAVYLCASSYRLGLAGAGELFFGEGSRLTVL.

This clonotype has at least ten counts. The chain carries TRBV28 and TRBJ1-1; D possibly corresponds to TRBD1 (6 bases). Per the germline V gene, CDR1 is MDHEN and CDR2 is SYDVKM. The CDR3 contains 14 residues. With 4 bases removed from V and 0 bases from J, the gap between germline ends came to 9 bases. The DNA of the CDR3 is TGTGCCAGCAGTTCGGGGGCGGTGAACACTGAAGCTTTCTTT. This sequence encodes CASSSGAVNTEAFF.

This clonotype is deemed medium-sized. The chain carries TRBV24-1 and TRBJ2-1, with 11 bases identical to TRBD2. V gave up 4 bases and J gave up 3 bases; unmatched junction bases: 4. The CDR3 runs to 16 residues. Germline V lookup: CDR1 KGHDR, CDR2 SFDVKD. The chain's CDR3 is CATSDPGLADYNEQFF. CDR3 sequence (DNA): TGTGCCACCAGTGACCCGGGACTAGCGGACTACAATGAGCAGTTCTTC.

This clonotype came up many times. This sequence joins TRBV11-3 and TRBJ2-2; TRBD2 matches at 10 bases. V lost 3 bases and J lost 4; bases outside the gene matches: 5. The CDR3 sequence is 16 residues long. Germline V gene sequence: CDR1 SGHNT, CDR2 YENEEA. The CDR3 region has the DNA TGTGCCAGCAGCTTTTTCAGCGGGAGGGGCACCGGGGAGCTGTTTTTT. Translating it yields CASSFFSGRGTGELFF.

This clonotype was seen at least ten times. V and J are TRBV20-1 and TRBJ2-7, with D tentatively TRBD1 (5 bases). The CDR3 is made up of 15 amino acids. V shed 0 bases and J shed 4 bases, with 16 bases lying between them. Germline loops: CDR1 DFQATT, CDR2 SNEGSKA (reference sequence). CDR3 in amino acids: CSARDGAGPPYEQYF. CDR3 DNA: TGCAGTGCTAGAGATGGGGCAGGGCCGCCTTACGAGCAGTACTTC.

This clonotype was observed many times. V gene TRBV6-2 or TRBV6-3 combines with J gene TRBJ2-2, with D unresolved. CDR1 is MNHEY and CDR2 is SVGEGT in the germline V gene. V shed 8 bases and J shed 8 bases, with 6 bases lying between them. The CDR3 totals 10 residues. This CDR3 is CASAAGELFF. CDR3 bases: TGTGCCAGCGCGGCGGGGGAGCTGTTTTTT.

This clonotype occurred many times. The chain uses TRBV19 and TRBJ2-7, with D hard to call. Trimming stripped 5 bases from V and 4 bases from J, with 9 bases between. The CDR3 has 12 amino acids. The germline gives CDR1 LNHDA, CDR2 SQIVND (reference sequence). The chain's CDR3 is CASSAGLYEQYF. The CDR3 nucleotides read TGTGCCAGTAGTGCCGGGTTGTACGAGCAGTACTTC.

To note about this clonotype: It is likely a read error: a sequence one base away is far more abundant. No conserved phenylalanine or tryptophan is present at the end of the CDR3, so a read error is the likely explanation. The chain employs TRBV5-6 and TRBJ2-5; D perhaps matches TRBD2 (7 bases). The V gene lost 2 bases and the J gene lost 4 bases, with 15 bases spanning the gap. Germline lookup yields CDR1 SGHDT and CDR2 YYEEEE. This CDR3 is built from 15 residues. The CDR3 DNA is TGTGCCAGCAGCTTATCGGGGGGCTCAGGAGAGACCCAGTACCTC. It translates to CASSLSGGSGETQYL.

This clonotype was counted ten times or more. The V call is TRBV6-5, the J call TRBJ2-1; D ambiguous. The CDR3 is 14 amino acids. CDR1 is MNHEY, CDR2 SVGAGI, per germline. The ends were cut back, 6 bases at V and 4 bases at J, with 13 bases in the middle. CDR3 coding DNA: TGTGCCAGCAGCGACACCCTGGAATACAATGAGCAGTTCTTC. Translation: CASSDTLEYNEQFF.

This clonotype was seen only a few times. This could be a read error, since a much larger clone is one nucleotide away. The chain joins TRBV7-2 to TRBJ2-3; perhaps TRBD2 as D (5 bases). Trimming took off 5 bases at V and 10 bases at J, with 13 bases between the two ends. Germline V gives CDR1 SGHTA, CDR2 FQGNSA. The CDR3 runs 12 residues. CDR3 amino acids: CASSLYRDAQYF. The CDR3 coding sequence is TGTGCCAGCAGCCTATATCGGGATGCGCAGTATTTT.

There are many counts of this clonotype. This chain uses TRBV5-1 with TRBJ2-7; 9 positions match TRBD2. The germline V gene encodes CDR1 SGHRS and CDR2 YFSETQ. This CDR3 region has 15 residues. Losses at the gene ends were 5 bases for V and 3 bases for J; bases not matched to a gene: 9. The CDR3 nucleotides read TGCGCCAGCAGGAGCTGGAGTAGCGGGAGCTACGAGCAGTACTTC. Its protein is CASRSWSSGSYEQYF.

There are many counts of this clonotype. The V and J genes are TRBV3-1 and TRBJ2-3; D gene uncertain. Per the germline V gene, CDR1 is LGHDT and CDR2 is YNNKEL (reference sequence). The CDR3 length is 13 residues. The V and J ends lost 4 bases and 0 bases respectively, with 5 bases between them. In DNA, the CDR3 is TGTGCCAGCAGCCTAGGGAGCACAGATACGCAGTATTTT. Translated, it gives CASSLGSTDTQYF.

In this sample, this clonotype turned up many times. The CDR3 is CASSLALGSSETQYF. In DNA form, the CDR3 reads TGTGCCAGCAGCTTAGCTCTAGGGTCATCGGAGACCCAGTACTTC. J is TRBJ2-5 and V is TRBV7-6; D call uncertain. The length of the CDR3 is 15 residues. The V end was cut by 0 bases, the J end by 5 bases, with 13 bases between. Looked up from germline, CDR1 is SGHVS and CDR2 is FNYEAQ.

This clonotype showed up just a few times. A junction boundary mismatches the germline segment, possibly from a read error. This chain links TRBV19 with TRBJ2-1, with D perhaps TRBD1 (6 bases). Germline V gene data show CDR1 as LNHDA and CDR2 as SQIVND (reference sequence). This CDR3 region has 14 residues. The CDR3 DNA sequence: TGTGCCAGTTCGACCCGGGACACTAACAATGAGCAGTCCTTC. It is translated as CASSTRDTNNEQSF.

Ten or more counts support this clonotype. This chain connects TRBV3-1 to TRBJ2-5, with 7 bases matching TRBD1. The CDR3 sequence is 14 residues long. Germline V gene sequence: CDR1 LGHDT, CDR2 YNNKEL (reference sequence). V lost 5 bases, J lost 2 bases, and 5 bases stayed unmatched. Here the CDR3 DNA reads TGTGCCAGCAGCGAACGGGACAGACAAGAGACCCAGTACTTC. This encodes CASSERDRQETQYF.

On this clonotype: A read error is possible here, since a much larger clone lies one base away. The chain links TRBV7-2 to TRBJ2-1, with D unresolved. Looked up from germline, CDR1 is SGHTA and CDR2 is FQGNSA. The CDR3 loop spans 14 amino acids. Trimming cost V 4 bases and J 10 bases, with 17 bases left between them. The CDR3 loop reads CASSSGPRRKEQFF. In DNA, the CDR3 is TGTGCCAGCAGCTCGGGCCCTCGAAGGAAGGAGCAGTTCTTC.

This clonotype was observed a few times. The rearrangement joins TRBV7-9 to TRBJ2-7; no clear D. V was pared by 1 base and J by 2 bases, with 9 bases between. The CDR3 has 14 amino acids. CDR1 is SEHNR and CDR2 is FQNEAQ in the germline V gene (reference sequence). The CDR3 spells CASSLGGRTYEQYF. The CDR3 DNA reads as TGTGCCAGCAGCTTAGGGGGTAGGACCTACGAGCAGTACTTC.

In its sample, this clonotype ranks as medium-sized. The chain carries TRBV12-3 or TRBV12-4 and TRBJ1-6; TRBD1 matches at 8 bases. The CDR3 is 15 amino acids. V dropped 2 bases and J dropped 7; count of bases not matched to a gene: 4. The CDR3 coding sequence is TGTGCCAGCAGTTTACGGACAGGGTTGAATTCACCCCTCCACTTT. Protein: CASSLRTGLNSPLHF.

This clonotype was seen more than once but under ten times. V and J are TRBV24-1 and TRBJ2-6; weak D call: TRBD2 (6 bases). V was cut by 5 bases and J by 0 bases, with 13 bases left in between. Germline CDR1 and CDR2: KGHDR and SFDVKD. CDR3 size: 17 residues. The CDR3 reads CATSAPGLNSGANVLTF. Here the CDR3 DNA reads TGTGCCACCAGTGCTCCGGGACTTAACTCTGGGGCCAACGTCCTGACTTTC.

At least ten counts were recorded for this clonotype. V and J are TRBV5-1 and TRBJ2-3; D gene uncertain. The ends were cut back, 3 bases at V and 5 bases at J, with 7 bases in the middle. Germline values: CDR1 SGHRS, CDR2 YFSETQ. This CDR3 has 12 residues. CDR3 sequence: CASSSTGDTQYF. The CDR3 DNA follows: TGCGCCAGCAGCTCAACGGGAGATACGCAGTATTTT.

This clonotype was recorded many times. The chain has TRBV29-1 and TRBJ2-2; 10 nucleotides agree with TRBD2. CDR1 SQVTM and CDR2 ANQGSEA come from the germline V gene. The V segment lost 6 bases and the J segment 6 bases; nucleotides outside the gene matches: 19. This CDR3 comprises 18 residues. In DNA, the CDR3 is TGCAGCGTGCGTGGCCTAGCGGGAGTAAGGTTAGAGGCCGGGGAGCTGTTTTTT. Its translation: CSVRGLAGVRLEAGELFF.

This clonotype ranks as medium-sized. The genes are TRBV27 and TRBJ2-1, with D maybe TRBD1 (5 bases). The CDR3 is made up of 15 amino acids. Per the germline V gene, CDR1 is MNHEY and CDR2 is SMNVEV (reference sequence). V lost 3 bases, J lost 0 bases, and 9 bases lay in between. DNA of the CDR3: TGTGCCAGCAGTTTCGGCGACAGCTCCTACAATGAGCAGTTCTTC. It codes for CASSFGDSSYNEQFF.

A remark on this clonotype: A read error is likely here: a far larger clone is one base away. The genes are TRBV23-1 and TRBJ2-7; the D is unclear. TRBV23-1 carries the ORF label, with uncertain function. Trimming cost V 8 bases and J 7 bases, with 27 bases left between them. CDR3 size: 16 residues. As DNA, the CDR3 is TGCGCCAGCGTCTCACCTACGTATTCCTCCTACAATGAGCAGTACTTC. It specifies CASVSPTYSSYNEQYF.